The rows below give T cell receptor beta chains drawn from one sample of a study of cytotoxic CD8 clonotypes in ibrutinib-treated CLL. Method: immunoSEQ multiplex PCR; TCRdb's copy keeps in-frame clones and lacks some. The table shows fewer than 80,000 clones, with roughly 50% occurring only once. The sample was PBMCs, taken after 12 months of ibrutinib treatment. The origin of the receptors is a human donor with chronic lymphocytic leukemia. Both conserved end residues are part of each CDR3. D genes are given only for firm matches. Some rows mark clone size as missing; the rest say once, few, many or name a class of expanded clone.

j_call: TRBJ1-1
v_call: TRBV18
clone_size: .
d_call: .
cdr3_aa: CASSPGLNTEAFF
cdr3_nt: TGTGCCAGCTCACCAGGGCTGAACACTGAAGCTTTCTTT

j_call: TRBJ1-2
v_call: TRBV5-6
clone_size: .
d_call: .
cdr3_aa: CASSFGTNYGYTF
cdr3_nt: TGTGCCAGCAGCTTTGGGACTAACTATGGCTACACCTTC

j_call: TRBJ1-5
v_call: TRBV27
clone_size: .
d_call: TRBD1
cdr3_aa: CASSRTGRHQPQHF
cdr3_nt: TGTGCCAGCAGTCGGACAGGGAGGCATCAGCCCCAGCATTTT

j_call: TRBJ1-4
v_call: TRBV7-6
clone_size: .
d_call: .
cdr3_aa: CASSSLGVADPNEKLFF
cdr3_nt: TGTGCCAGCAGCTCCCTAGGGGTGGCCGACCCCAATGAAAAACTGTTTTTT

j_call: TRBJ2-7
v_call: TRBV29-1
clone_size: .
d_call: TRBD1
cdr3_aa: CSVEAPGTATFYEQYF
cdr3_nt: TGCAGCGTTGAAGCCCCCGGGACAGCCACCTTCTACGAGCAGTACTTC

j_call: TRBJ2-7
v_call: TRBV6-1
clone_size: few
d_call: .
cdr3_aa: CASSEYAVHPSDEQYF
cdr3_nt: TGTGCCAGCAGTGAATACGCGGTCCACCCCTCAGACGAGCAGTACTTC

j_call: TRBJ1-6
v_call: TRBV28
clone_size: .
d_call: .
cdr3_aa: CASSFDYTGTSYNSPLHF
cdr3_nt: TGTGCCAGCAGTTTTGACTATACAGGGACCTCCTATAATTCACCCCTCCACTTT

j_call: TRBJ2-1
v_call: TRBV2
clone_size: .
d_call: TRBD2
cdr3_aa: CASSEAPVWAGGHEQFF
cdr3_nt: TGTGCCAGCAGTGAAGCCCCAGTTTGGGCGGGGGGGCATGAGCAGTTCTTC

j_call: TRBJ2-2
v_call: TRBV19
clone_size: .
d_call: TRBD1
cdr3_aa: CASISTGGVDVSTGELFF
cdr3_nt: TGTGCCAGTATCTCGACAGGGGGGGTGGACGTATCCACCGGGGAGCTGTTTTTT

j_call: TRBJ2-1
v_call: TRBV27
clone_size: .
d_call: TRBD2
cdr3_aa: CASSPQRDRWNEQFF
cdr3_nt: TGTGCCAGCAGTCCCCAGCGGGACCGTTGGAATGAGCAGTTCTTC

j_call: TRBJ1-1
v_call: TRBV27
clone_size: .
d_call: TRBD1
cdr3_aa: CASSLWETGAGTFF
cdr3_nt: TGTGCCAGCAGTTTATGGGAAACAGGGGCAGGAACTTTCTTT

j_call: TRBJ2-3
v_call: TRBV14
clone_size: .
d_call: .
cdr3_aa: CASSPRGSYTQYF
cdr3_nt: TGTGCCAGCAGCCCTCGAGGCTCTTATACGCAGTATTTT

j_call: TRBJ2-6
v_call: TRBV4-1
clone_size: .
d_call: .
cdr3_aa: CASSQDIVSGANVLTF
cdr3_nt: TGCGCCAGCAGCCAAGATATCGTCTCTGGGGCCAACGTCCTGACTTTC

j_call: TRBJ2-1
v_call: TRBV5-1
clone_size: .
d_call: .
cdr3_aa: CASSLDLFVGDNEQFF
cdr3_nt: TGCGCCAGCAGCTTGGACCTGTTTGTGGGAGACAATGAGCAGTTCTTC

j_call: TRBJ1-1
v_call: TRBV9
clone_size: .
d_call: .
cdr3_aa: CASSAIGTEAFF
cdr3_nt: TGTGCCAGCAGCGCAATCGGGACAGAAGCTTTCTTT

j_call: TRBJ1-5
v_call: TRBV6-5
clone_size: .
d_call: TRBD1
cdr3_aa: CASSRRDRGGQPQHF
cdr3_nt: TGTGCCAGCAGTCGCCGGGACAGGGGGGGTCAGCCCCAGCATTTT

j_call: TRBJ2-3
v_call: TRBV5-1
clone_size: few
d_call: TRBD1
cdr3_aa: CASSLQGVDTQYF
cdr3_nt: TGCGCCAGCAGCTTGCAGGGGGTAGATACGCAGTATTTT

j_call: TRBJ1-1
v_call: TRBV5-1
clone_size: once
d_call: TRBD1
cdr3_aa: CASSSKPGQGLSEAFF
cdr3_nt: TGCGCCAGCAGCTCCAAACCGGGACAGGGTCTCTCTGAAGCTTTCTTT